This passage covers 12 T cell receptor beta chains from one sample sequenced in a study of cytomegalovirus exposure and HLA in healthy donors. The primer mix had 60 Vbeta and 13 Jbeta primers. Measured with immunoSEQ multiplex PCR; TCRdb has only the in-frame clones, and not every one. Of approximately 150,000 clones listed, over 70% are singletons. The sample comprised PBMCs. The receptors were sampled from a man aged 50-60 years in good health and CMV-seropositive.

This clone was observed once. The chain has TRBV4-1 and TRBJ1-6; perhaps TRBD1 as D (5 bases). Trimming removed 4 bases from V and 0 bases from J, with 19 bases in between. Germline V gene lookup returns CDR1 MGHRA and CDR2 YSYEKL. The CDR3 is 19 amino acids. The CDR3 loop is CASSPGTPRRGSYNSPLHF. CDR3 sequence (DNA): TGCGCCAGCAGCCCGGGGACTCCCCGTCGTGGCTCCTATAATTCACCCCTCCACTTT.

This clone was recorded once. CDR3 DNA sequence: TGTGCCAGCAGCGCGGACAGGGGGCACGGCTACACCTTC. It translates to CASSADRGHGYTF. The chain is built from TRBV5-6 and TRBJ1-2; 11 bases fit TRBD1. Looked up from germline, CDR1 is SGHDT and CDR2 is YYEEEE. V dropped 4 bases and J dropped 8; count of bases not matched to a gene: 4. The CDR3 length is 13 residues.

The gene calls are TRBV27 and TRBJ1-2, with 7 bases lining up with TRBD1. The trim removed 6 bases at V and 6 bases at J, leaving 7 bases unmatched. The CDR3 is made up of 13 amino acids. Germline V gives CDR1 MNHEY, CDR2 SMNVEV (reference sequence). CDR3 sequence (DNA): TGTGCCAGCAGCCTCCTTACAGGGGATGGCTACACCTTC. Translated: CASSLLTGDGYTF.

This clone was seen a single time. The chain combines TRBV21-1 with TRBJ2-1; TRBD2 is the table's D call, not checked against the DNA. TRBV21-1 is labeled a pseudogene. The CDR3 extends over 15 amino acids. The CDR3, as DNA: TGTGCCAGCAGCAACGAAATGGTGTGGCGGAATGAGCAGTTCTTC. Translation: CASSNEMVWRNEQFF.

The J gene is TRBJ2-1, the V gene TRBV19; D uncertain. Germline CDR1 and CDR2: LNHDA and SQIVND (reference sequence). Between the trimmed V and J ends, which lost 9 bases and 4 bases, there was a span of 10 bases. This CDR3 region has 12 residues. The CDR3 is CARTDLYNEQFF. In DNA form, the CDR3 reads TGTGCCAGAACTGACTTATACAATGAGCAGTTCTTC.

The chain recombines TRBV9 with TRBJ2-3; tentatively, D is TRBD1 (5 bases). Germline CDR1 and CDR2: SGDLS and YYNGEE. There are 13 residues in the CDR3. The ends were cut back, 3 bases at V and 5 bases at J, with 10 bases in the middle. Here the CDR3 reads CASSASGQDTQYF. As DNA, the CDR3 is TGTGCCAGCAGCGCCTCAGGGCAAGATACGCAGTATTTT. The entire variable domain, with the rest obtained from reference TRBV9 and TRBJ2-3, is as follows: DSGVTQTPKHLITATGQRVTLRCSPRSGDLSVYWYQQSLDQGLQFLIQYYNGEERAKGNILERFSAQQFPDLHSELNLSSLELGDSALYFCASSASGQDTQYFGPGTRLTVL.

This rearrangement joins TRBV19 to TRBJ2-4; a possible D gene is TRBD2 (5 bases). Between the trimmed V and J ends, which lost 1 base and 8 bases, there was a span of 12 bases. The CDR3 has 14 amino acids. Looked up from germline, CDR1 is LNHDA and CDR2 is SQIVND (reference sequence). In DNA, the CDR3 is TGTGCCAGTAGTATAGCCGGAGGTTGGGACATTCAGTACTTC. This sequence encodes CASSIAGGWDIQYF. The full variable domain, rest sourced from reference TRBV19 and TRBJ2-4, is DGGITQSPKYLFRKEGQNVTLSCEQNLNHDAMYWYRQDPGQGLRLIYYSQIVNDFQKGDIAEGYSVSREKKESFPLTVTSAQKNPTAFYLCASSIAGGWDIQYFGAGTRLSVL.

The chain links TRBV30 to TRBJ1-3; 9 bases align to TRBD1. CDR1 and CDR2 (germline): GTSNPN, SVGIG (reference sequence). The trim removed 8 bases at V and 2 bases at J, leaving 7 bases unmatched. CDR3 length: 14 amino acids. The CDR3 region has the DNA TGTGCCGGCCAGACAGGGGGGCCTGGAAACACCATATATTTT. It specifies CAGQTGGPGNTIYF.

The chain is built from TRBV11-1 and TRBJ2-1, with 13 bases identical to TRBD2. Germline-derived CDR1 and CDR2 are SGHAT and FQDESV (reference sequence). Trimming cost V 4 bases and J 4 bases; bases outside gene matches: 4. This CDR3 contains 16 residues. As DNA, the CDR3 is TGTGCCAGCAGCTCGACTAGCGGGAGGATGTACAATGAGCAGTTCTTC. This translates into CASSSTSGRMYNEQFF.

CDR3 DNA sequence: TGCGCCAGCAGTGAGTTCTGGGACAGCTCGTTCAACACCGGGGAGCTGTTTTTT. As protein: CASSEFWDSSFNTGELFF. The V gene is TRBV10-2, the J gene TRBJ2-2, with 7 bases that match TRBD1. Germline V lookup: CDR1 WSHSY, CDR2 SAAADI. CDR3 size: 18 residues. V lost 1 base, J lost 2 bases, and 10 bases stayed unmatched.

The chain recombines TRBV6-1 with TRBJ2-5, with D perhaps matching TRBD2 (6 bases). V dropped 5 bases and J dropped 8 bases, with 15 bases sitting between them. The CDR3 sequence is 13 residues long. Looked up from germline, CDR1 is MNHNS and CDR2 is SASEGT. The CDR3 DNA follows: TGTGCCAGCAGTCAGGACACGGGGGTCACCCAGTACTTC. Its translation: CASSQDTGVTQYF.

The chain joins TRBV27 to TRBJ1-5, with D uncertain. The CDR3 runs to 13 residues. The germline V gene has CDR1 MNHEY and CDR2 SMNVEV (reference sequence). V shed 6 bases and J shed 4 bases, with 10 bases lying between them. The CDR3 is CASRTPGNQPQHF. The DNA of the CDR3 is TGTGCCAGCAGAACCCCGGGAAATCAGCCCCAGCATTTT.